This is a list of T cell receptor beta chains from one sample in a study of blood T cell repertoires in COVID-19. Profiled with immunoSEQ multiplex PCR; TCRdb holds only in-frame clones, not every one. The sample includes around 38,000 clones, about 85% seen only once; the top ten take approximately 4.5%. Sequences were obtained from peripheral blood. The receptors here all came from a man aged 55 to 69 with COVID-19, enrolled during active disease. Each CDR3 is given with its conserved first and last residue. The D gene is left open where the match is weak. Rows may omit the clone size; those that give it use once, few, many or a size class.

D	size	V	J	CDR3	DNA
TRBD1	-	TRBV10-1	TRBJ2-2	CASSEETGGLLDGGNTGELFF	TGCGCCAGCAGTGAGGAGACAGGGGGCCTACTCGACGGAGGGAACACCGGGGAGCTGTTTTTT
TRBD1	-	TRBV5-1	TRBJ2-5	CASSTGQAEKETQYF	TGCGCCAGCAGCACGGGACAGGCCGAGAAAGAGACCCAGTACTTC
-	-	TRBV28	TRBJ2-5	CASSLGGQETQYF	TGTGCCAGCAGTTTGGGAGGACAAGAGACCCAGTACTTC
TRBD2	-	TRBV5-1	TRBJ2-1	CASSSGLAGFYNEQFF	TGCGCCAGCAGTTCGGGACTAGCGGGATTCTACAATGAGCAGTTCTTC
TRBD1	-	TRBV27	TRBJ2-3	CASSPGQGSSTDTQYF	TGTGCCAGCAGTCCGGGACAGGGGTCTAGCACAGATACGCAGTATTTT
-	-	TRBV12-5	TRBJ1-6	CASGFNYNSPLHF	TGTGCTAGTGGTTTTAATTATAATTCACCCCTCCACTTT
TRBD1	-	TRBV30	TRBJ1-1	CAWSARDRDGTRAFF	TGTGCCTGGAGTGCACGAGACAGGGATGGAACGAGGGCTTTCTTT
TRBD1	-	TRBV7-6	TRBJ2-7	CASSLDGTGEQYF	TGTGCCAGCAGCTTAGATGGGACAGGCGAGCAGTACTTC
-	-	TRBV25-1	TRBJ1-6	CASSAIRGSPLHF	TGTGCCAGCAGTGCCATACGGGGTTCACCCCTCCACTTT
TRBD2	-	TRBV6-2/TRBV6-3	TRBJ2-7	CASSLGTSGYEQYF	TGTGCCAGCAGCCTCGGGACTAGCGGCTACGAGCAGTACTTC
TRBD2	-	TRBV7-9	TRBJ2-3	CASSLAGASTDTQYF	TGTGCCAGCAGCCTAGCGGGCGCTAGCACAGATACGCAGTATTTT
TRBD1	-	TRBV7-6	TRBJ2-7	CASSLGPGQTYEQYF	TGTGCCAGCAGCTTAGGCCCGGGACAGACCTACGAGCAGTACTTC
-	-	TRBV7-2	TRBJ2-2	CASSIRGSNTGELFF	TGTGCCAGCAGCATCAGGGGTAGTAACACCGGGGAGCTGTTTTTT
TRBD2	-	TRBV2	TRBJ2-7	CASKLAGAREQYF	TGTGCCAGCAAACTAGCGGGAGCTAGGGAGCAGTACTTC
TRBD1	-	TRBV6-5	TRBJ1-1	CASRGQGFTEAFF	TGTGCCAGCAGGGGACAGGGGTTTACTGAAGCTTTCTTT
TRBD1	-	TRBV4-2	TRBJ1-1	CASSQDPTGVGVEAFF	TGTGCCAGCAGCCAAGACCCGACAGGGGTGGGTGTTGAAGCTTTCTTT
-	once	TRBV7-9	TRBJ2-1	CASSLIGDEQFF	TGTGCCAGCAGCTTAATAGGGGATGAGCAGTTCTTC
TRBD2	once	TRBV18	TRBJ2-3	CASSPRGLGKVLDTQYF	TGTGCCAGCTCACCACGGGGACTAGGAAAAGTTTTAGATACGCAGTATTTT
TRBD1	-	TRBV6-2/TRBV6-3	TRBJ1-6	CASSYTGGNSPLHF	TGTGCCAGCAGCTATACAGGGGGGAATTCACCCCTCCACTTT
TRBD2	-	TRBV27	TRBJ2-3	CASSLDGRGWTDTQYF	TGTGCCAGCAGCTTGGACGGGAGGGGATGGACAGATACGCAGTATTTT
-	-	TRBV30	TRBJ2-3	CAWSGSTASTDTQYF	TGTGCCTGGAGTGGGTCGACAGCTAGCACAGATACGCAGTATTTT
TRBD2	-	TRBV7-9	TRBJ2-2	CASSLWREGRTGELFF	TGTGCCAGCAGCTTATGGCGGGAGGGCCGGACCGGGGAGCTGTTTTTT
-	-	TRBV30	TRBJ1-4	CAWRYRDEKLFF	TGTGCCTGGAGGTACAGAGATGAAAAACTGTTTTTT
-	-	TRBV24-1	TRBJ2-5	CATSEYRDPETQYF	TGTGCCACCAGTGAATACAGGGATCCGGAGACCCAGTACTTC
TRBD1	-	TRBV12-3/TRBV12-4	TRBJ1-4	CASWTGSDEKLFF	TGTGCCAGCTGGACAGGGTCTGATGAAAAACTGTTTTTT
-	-	TRBV7-8	TRBJ1-4	CASSKYDAGVNEKLFF	TGTGCCAGCAGCAAATACGACGCCGGGGTTAATGAAAAACTGTTTTTT
-	once	TRBV10-3	TRBJ2-7	CAISGGAISYEQYF	TGTGCCATCAGTGGCGGGGCAATCAGCTACGAGCAGTACTTC
-	few	TRBV5-8	TRBJ1-6	CASSLVGYNSPLHF	TGTGCCAGCAGCTTGGTCGGCTATAATTCACCCCTCCACTTT
TRBD1	-	TRBV19	TRBJ1-3	CASGDSGNTIYF	TGTGCCAGCGGGGACAGCGGAAACACCATATATTTT
-	-	TRBV28	TRBJ2-1	CASTSPAMSYNEQFF	TGTGCCAGCACCTCTCCCGCGATGTCGTACAATGAGCAGTTCTTC
-	-	TRBV5-6	TRBJ2-2	CASSLDLNTGELFF	TGTGCCAGCAGCTTGGACTTAAACACCGGGGAGCTGTTTTTT
TRBD1	-	TRBV2	TRBJ2-2	CASRPRDRGAGELFF	TGTGCCAGCCGCCCCCGGGACAGGGGGGCCGGGGAGCTGTTTTTT
-	once	TRBV6-1	TRBJ2-7	CASSEGRGEQYF	TGTGCCAGCAGTGAAGGGAGGGGCGAGCAGTACTTC
TRBD2	-	TRBV11-2	TRBJ2-5	CASSFSGGSETQYF	TGTGCCAGCAGCTTCTCGGGAGGTTCAGAGACCCAGTACTTC
-	-	TRBV5-4	TRBJ1-2	CASSSDRAYGYTF	TGTGCCAGCAGCTCGGACAGAGCTTATGGCTACACCTTC
TRBD1	few	TRBV30	TRBJ1-3	CAWRGAGGPLSGNTIYF	TGTGCCTGGAGGGGGGCAGGGGGCCCCCTCTCTGGAAACACCATATATTTT
-	-	TRBV18	TRBJ1-2	CASSPVSGTSGYTF	TGTGCCAGCTCACCAGTGTCCGGGACAAGTGGCTACACCTTC
TRBD1	-	TRBV6-5	TRBJ1-1	CASSSTGERRAEAFF	TGTGCCAGCAGTTCTACAGGGGAAAGACGTGCTGAAGCTTTCTTT
TRBD1	-	TRBV25-1	TRBJ2-7	CASSPGTGVGYEQYF	TGTGCCAGCAGCCCCGGGACAGGGGTAGGCTACGAGCAGTACTTC
-	-	TRBV7-8	TRBJ1-1	CASSLGVWNTEAFF	TGTGCCAGCAGCTTAGGAGTTTGGAACACTGAAGCTTTCTTT
TRBD1	-	TRBV2	TRBJ1-5	CASRVGTGSNQPQHF	TGTGCCAGCAGGGTAGGGACAGGGAGCAATCAGCCCCAGCATTTT
TRBD1	-	TRBV11-2	TRBJ1-5	CASSIYRGLWQPQHF	TGTGCCAGCAGCATATACAGGGGTTTGTGGCAGCCCCAGCATTTT
TRBD2	-	TRBV11-3	TRBJ2-3	CASSLETSGKGTQYF	TGTGCCAGCAGCTTAGAAACTAGCGGGAAGGGTACGCAGTATTTT
TRBD2	-	TRBV2	TRBJ2-1	CASSLGGGRWNEQFF	TGTGCCAGCAGTCTTGGGGGCGGGAGGTGGAATGAGCAGTTCTTC
TRBD1	-	TRBV6-5	TRBJ1-6	CASTPERQGRPLHF	TGTGCCAGCACTCCTGAGAGACAGGGAAGACCCCTCCACTTT